The 32 T cell receptor beta chains given below trace back to one sample, sequenced in a study of cytomegalovirus exposure and HLA in healthy donors. PCR amplification relied on 60 Vbeta primers (plus 13 Jbeta primers). Sequencing was performed with immunoSEQ multiplex PCR; in TCRdb, only in-frame clones are kept and a portion is missing. The profile shows 150,000 to 200,000 clones, approximately 78% of them singletons. Sequenced: PBMCs. The receptors come from a woman aged 50 to 60 in good health and CMV-seropositive.

The rearrangement links TRBV7-8 to TRBJ2-2; 7 bases map to TRBD1. Germline V CDR1 and CDR2: SGHVS, FQNEAQ. This CDR3 comprises 16 residues. The V gene end was trimmed by 5 bases and the J gene end by 4 bases; junction bases not matched to a gene: 10. The CDR3 DNA reads as TGTGCCAGCAGCGTTTCCGGGACAGATTCCACCGGGGAGCTGTTTTTT. It translates to CASSVSGTDSTGELFF.

The rearrangement links TRBV6-1 to TRBJ1-1; the D gene is possibly TRBD1 (6 bases). The CDR3 covers 14 residues. The V gene's germline CDR1 is MNHNS and CDR2 SASEGT. Trimming left V 7 bases short and J 3 bases short, with 15 bases between. CDR3: CASTYTGRDTEAFF. Here the CDR3 DNA reads TGTGCCAGCACCTATACAGGGAGGGACACTGAAGCTTTCTTT.

The rearrangement uses TRBV5-1 and TRBJ1-6; 10 nucleotides agree with TRBD1. The germline gives CDR1 SGHRS, CDR2 YFSETQ. The V and J ends lost 3 bases and 9 bases, in that order; junction bases with no gene match: 6. This CDR3 region has 15 residues. This CDR3 is CASSSTGGESSPLHF. The CDR3 DNA reads TGCGCCAGCAGCTCGACAGGGGGCGAATCTTCACCCCTCCACTTT.

The J gene is TRBJ1-5, the V gene TRBV13; D remains unclear. Trimming removed 7 bases from V and 4 bases from J, with 8 bases in between. The CDR3 spans 12 residues. Germline V gene sequence: CDR1 PRHDT, CDR2 FYEKMQ (reference sequence). This chain's CDR3 is CASNLYNQPQHF. For the CDR3, the DNA is TGTGCCAGCAACTTGTATAATCAGCCCCAGCATTTT.

The chain joins TRBV9 to TRBJ1-3, with D possibly matching TRBD1 (5 bases). Germline V gene lookup returns CDR1 SGDLS and CDR2 YYNGEE. This CDR3 contains 15 residues. Trimming took 0 bases from V and 4 from J, leaving 11 bases between them. CDR3 DNA sequence: TGTGCCAGCAGCGTAGAAGGGGCGGGAGGAAACACCATATATTTT. It encodes CASSVEGAGGNTIYF.

The V gene is TRBV5-1, the J gene TRBJ2-1; D is perhaps TRBD2 (5 bases). V was cut by 3 bases and J by 4 bases, with 14 bases left in between. The CDR3 runs 15 residues. Germline CDR1 and CDR2: SGHRS and YFSETQ. In nucleotides, the CDR3 is TGCGCCAGCAGCTCGGACCGGACTTTATACAATGAGCAGTTCTTC. Its protein is CASSSDRTLYNEQFF.

Turning to this clone: The sample carries other DNA sequences with the same CDR3. The chain recombines TRBV27 with TRBJ1-5; D gene uncertain. This CDR3 is built from 12 residues. The germline V gene encodes CDR1 MNHEY and CDR2 SMNVEV (reference sequence). The germline V and J ends were trimmed by 3 bases and 7 bases, with 7 bases remaining between them. Here the CDR3 DNA reads TGTGCCAGCAGTTTCCGCGGGCAGCCCCAGCATTTT. Translating it yields CASSFRGQPQHF.

The chain couples TRBV5-4 to TRBJ2-3, with 11 bases that match TRBD1. The CDR3 is made up of 16 amino acids. CDR1 SGHNT and CDR2 YYREEE come from the germline V gene (reference sequence). With V trimmed by 5 bases and J by 3 bases, 8 bases remained unmatched. The CDR3 nucleotides read TGTGCCAGCAGGCCTGCCGGGACAGGGGGGACAGATACGCAGTATTTT. Translating gives CASRPAGTGGTDTQYF. Full variable domain (missing parts from reference TRBV5-4 and TRBJ2-3): ETGVTQSPTHLIKTRGQQVTLRCSSQSGHNTVSWYQQALGQGPQFIFQYYREEENGRGNFPPRFSGLQFPNYSSELNVNALELDDSALYLCASRPAGTGGTDTQYFGPGTRLTVL.

The V and J genes are TRBV18 and TRBJ1-2; no reliable D call. V was clipped by 3 bases and J by 4 bases, with 9 bases between them. From germline, CDR1 is KGHSH and CDR2 LQKENI. The CDR3 consists of 13 residues. CDR3 DNA sequence: TGTGCCAGCTCACCCGGTCCTTTCTATGGCTACACCTTC. This encodes CASSPGPFYGYTF.

This clone appeared a few times. J is TRBJ2-7 and V is TRBV6-5; 8 nucleotides agree with TRBD2. Trimming at V came to 5 bases and at J to 2 bases, leaving 5 bases not matched to a gene. Germline assignment: CDR1 MNHEY and CDR2 SVGAGI. This CDR3 comprises 14 residues. Here the CDR3 reads CASSISAGAYEQYF. The DNA of the CDR3 is TGTGCCAGCAGTATTTCAGCGGGGGCCTACGAGCAGTACTTC.

The CDR3 here is CASSPQGQGGGYTF. For the CDR3, the DNA is TGCGCCAGCAGCCCTCAAGGACAGGGCGGTGGCTACACCTTC. The chain recombines TRBV4-1 with TRBJ1-2; 8 positions agree with TRBD1. Per the germline V gene, CDR1 is MGHRA and CDR2 is YSYEKL. CDR3 length: 14 amino acids. The V segment lost 4 bases and the J segment 7 bases; nucleotides outside the gene matches: 8.

This sequence joins TRBV27 and TRBJ1-5; D is uncertain. The CDR3 spans 14 residues. V was cut by 5 bases and J by 2 bases, with 10 bases left in between. Per germline, CDR1 MNHEY and CDR2 SMNVEV (reference sequence). CDR3 in amino acids: CASSLNGGNQPQHF. CDR3 nucleotide sequence: TGTGCCAGCAGTCTGAACGGGGGCAATCAGCCCCAGCATTTT.

J is TRBJ1-1 and V is TRBV6-1; no firm D call. This CDR3 region has 15 residues. V lost 7 bases and J 7 bases, leaving 22 bases between the germline ends. Germline values: CDR1 MNHNS, CDR2 SASEGT. The CDR3 coding sequence is TGTGCCAGCAAATCCAGTGAAAGGGAGAGAATTGAAGCTTTCTTT. Its protein is CASKSSERERIEAFF.

The chain carries TRBV6-6 and TRBJ1-5; D is possibly TRBD1 (5 bases). V lost 7 bases to trimming and J lost 3 bases, with 16 bases between them. The CDR3 is made up of 15 amino acids. CDR1 and CDR2 (germline): MNHNY, SVGAGI (reference sequence). The CDR3 DNA is TGTGCCAGCATCGCCACCGGGGGAGCCAATCAGCCCCAGCATTTT. Translating it yields CASIATGGANQPQHF.

The rearrangement uses TRBV7-8 and TRBJ1-5; perhaps TRBD1 as D (6 bases). Germline-derived CDR1 and CDR2 are SGHVS and FQNEAQ. This CDR3 comprises 13 residues. The V end lost 2 bases, the J end lost 7 bases, and 9 bases lay between the germline ends. The CDR3 DNA follows: TGTGCCAGCAGCTTAACAGGGATCCAGCCCCAGCATTTT. This codes for CASSLTGIQPQHF.

This clone was observed a single time. The genes are TRBV11-2 and TRBJ1-6, with TRBD1 matching 7 bases. The junction had 9 bases not matched to a gene; V was cut back by 0 bases and J by 7 bases. The CDR3 length is 17 residues. The germline V gene encodes CDR1 SGHAT and CDR2 FQNNGV. The CDR3 DNA sequence: TGTGCCAGCAGCTTAGATCATAGCAGGGGGAACAATTCACCCCTCCACTTT. It encodes CASSLDHSRGNNSPLHF.

The chain uses TRBV6-5 and TRBJ1-6; 8 bases fit TRBD1. The germline gives CDR1 MNHEY, CDR2 SVGAGI. V lost 7 bases, J lost 4 bases, and 6 bases stayed unmatched. The CDR3 sequence is 15 residues long. CDR3 coding DNA: TGTGCCAGCAAAGGGACAGGATTATATAATTCACCCCTCCACTTT. Its protein product is CASKGTGLYNSPLHF.

V gene TRBV4-1 combines with J gene TRBJ1-2, with D perhaps matching TRBD1 (6 bases). Germline CDR1 is MGHRA and CDR2 is YSYEKL. The CDR3 is 12 amino acids. With 3 bases removed from V and 8 bases from J, the gap between germline ends came to 10 bases. The CDR3 here is CASSHQRGGYTF. The CDR3 nucleotides are TGCGCCAGCAGCCATCAAAGGGGGGGCTACACCTTC.

This sequence joins TRBV9 and TRBJ1-3; TRBD1 might be the D (5 bases). The CDR3 is made up of 16 amino acids. Germline lookup yields CDR1 SGDLS and CDR2 YYNGEE. The V end was cut by 4 bases, the J end by 7 bases, with 21 bases between. Written as DNA, the CDR3 is TGTGCCAGCAGCCCCCACCCCCAGCAGGGAAGGAACACCATATATTTT. Protein sequence: CASSPHPQQGRNTIYF.

This clone was recorded a few times. This rearrangement joins TRBV4-1 to TRBJ1-2, with 8 bases matching TRBD1. The germline CDR1 and CDR2 sequences are MGHRA and YSYEKL. Losses at the gene ends were 4 bases for V and 3 bases for J; bases not matched to a gene: 10. This CDR3 is built from 16 residues. The CDR3 here is CASSPEARGHYYGYTF. The DNA for the CDR3 is TGCGCCAGCAGCCCGGAGGCCAGGGGGCATTACTATGGCTACACCTTC.

CDR3 protein: CASSEGGETQYF. The CDR3 DNA follows: TGTGCCAGCAGCGAGGGGGGGGAGACCCAGTACTTC. The chain carries TRBV9 and TRBJ2-5; tentative D call: TRBD2 (7 bases). Germline-derived CDR1 and CDR2 are SGDLS and YYNGEE. The CDR3 loop spans 12 amino acids. The V gene lost 3 bases and the J gene lost 5 bases, with 8 bases spanning the gap.

The J gene is TRBJ2-1, the V gene TRBV9; 9 bases align to TRBD2. V gave up 8 bases and J gave up 7 bases; unmatched junction bases: 7. Germline loops: CDR1 SGDLS, CDR2 YYNGEE. The CDR3 runs 13 residues. In DNA, the CDR3 is TGTGCCAGTCGCGGGGGGGAGATGAATGAGCAGTTCTTC. Protein: CASRGGEMNEQFF.

The rearrangement uses TRBV5-1 and TRBJ2-7; 11 bases line up with TRBD2. V lost 2 bases, J lost 5 bases, and 6 bases stayed unmatched. The CDR3 sequence is 15 residues long. The germline V gene has CDR1 SGHRS and CDR2 YFSETQ. CDR3 DNA: TGCGCCAGCAGCTTACCGACTAGCGGGGCCAACGAGCAGTACTTC. Amino acids: CASSLPTSGANEQYF.

This clone was found a few times. V and J are TRBV5-1 and TRBJ2-1; the D is unclear. Trimming cost V 4 bases and J 15 bases, with 17 bases left between them. This CDR3 is 12 amino acids long. Looked up from germline, CDR1 is SGHRS and CDR2 is YFSETQ. The CDR3 sequence: CASSLSTGRRFF. The CDR3 coding sequence is TGCGCCAGCAGCCTATCGACTGGCAGAAGGTTCTTC.

The chain employs TRBV13 and TRBJ2-7; TRBD2 matches at 9 bases. This CDR3 spans 16 amino acids. J was trimmed by 5 bases and V by 4 bases; bases with no gene match: 12. Per the germline V gene, CDR1 is PRHDT and CDR2 is FYEKMQ (reference sequence). CDR3 sequence reads: CASSWGPRGGQDEQYF. The CDR3 nucleotides read TGTGCCAGCAGCTGGGGGCCGCGGGGGGGCCAGGACGAGCAGTACTTC.

The rearrangement joins TRBV29-1 to TRBJ1-1, with D possibly TRBD1 on 6 matching bases. The germline V gene has CDR1 SQVTM and CDR2 ANQGSEA. The CDR3 has 13 residues. V lost 6 bases and J 0 bases, leaving 11 bases between the germline ends. CDR3: CSVYQGMNTEAFF. CDR3 bases: TGCAGCGTCTATCAGGGGATGAACACTGAAGCTTTCTTT. The full variable domain, its missing parts supplied by reference TRBV29-1 and TRBJ1-1, is SAVISQKPSRDICQRGTSLTIQCQVDSQVTMMFWYRQQPGQSLTLIATANQGSEATYESGFVIDKFPISRPNLTFSTLTVSNMSPEDSSIYLCSVYQGMNTEAFFGQGTRLTVV.

This chain uses TRBV7-2 with TRBJ2-1, with 7 bases lining up with TRBD2. Trimming removed 5 bases from V and 3 bases from J; junction bases left unmatched: 7. The CDR3 spans 15 residues. Germline loops: CDR1 SGHTA, CDR2 FQGNSA. This CDR3 reads CASSTSSGYYNEQFF. The CDR3, as DNA: TGTGCCAGCAGCACGTCTAGCGGATACTACAATGAGCAGTTCTTC.

This chain joins TRBV5-4 and TRBJ2-3; 7 positions match TRBD1. CDR3 length equals 14 residues. Germline CDR1 and CDR2: SGHNT and YYREEE (reference sequence). With 1 base clipped from V and 5 bases from J, the junction kept 4 bases outside the gene matches. For the CDR3, the DNA is TGTGCCAGCAGCTTGAGGGGGCCGGAAGATACGCAGTATTTT. It codes for CASSLRGPEDTQYF.

The V call is TRBV6-1, the J call TRBJ2-7; tentatively, D is TRBD1 (6 bases). The V gene's germline CDR1 is MNHNS and CDR2 SASEGT. The CDR3 sequence is 15 residues long. V lost 4 bases, J lost 3 bases, and 16 bases lay in between. The CDR3 DNA reads as TGTGCCAGCAGTGCTACCTTAGGGGGAAGCTACGAGCAGTACTTC. Translating it yields CASSATLGGSYEQYF.

This clone showed up just once. The chain couples TRBV11-2 to TRBJ2-5; 9 nucleotides line up with TRBD1. The assigned J gene may be wrong: the sequence end matches TRBJ2-7 better. Germline V lookup: CDR1 SGHAT, CDR2 FQNNGV. This CDR3 spans 16 amino acids. This chain's CDR3 is CASSLGSGTGYYEQYF. The CDR3 DNA reads TGTGCCAGCAGCTTGGGCTCCGGGACAGGGTACTACGAGCAGTACTTC.

V and J are TRBV10-3 and TRBJ2-7; D may be TRBD1 (5 bases). Trimming removed 1 base from V and 5 bases from J, with 9 bases in between. Germline CDR1 is ENHRY and CDR2 is SYGVKD. CDR3 length: 13 amino acids. The CDR3 bases are TGTGCCATCAGTGAGTTGGTCAGGGACGAGCAGTACTTC. Translated: CAISELVRDEQYF.

The chain is built from TRBV4-2 and TRBJ2-1, with D possibly TRBD1 on 5 matching bases. The CDR3 is 14 residues long. The V end was cut by 7 bases, the J end by 4 bases, with 14 bases between. The germline V gene encodes CDR1 LGHNA and CDR2 YNFKEQ. In nucleotides, the CDR3 is TGTGCCAGCACCCCTGACAGACCTTACAATGAGCAGTTCTTC. This codes for CASTPDRPYNEQFF.